Below are 24 T cell receptor beta chains sequenced from a single sample in a study of blood T cell repertoires in COVID-19. TCRdb's copy holds only in-frame clones and misses some; the assay was immunoSEQ multiplex PCR. The profile shows under 300,000 clones, roughly 91% of them singletons. Sequencing input: peripheral blood. The origin of the receptors is a middle-aged woman who had recovered from COVID-19.

In its sample, this clone was seen a few times. This rearrangement joins TRBV6-6 to TRBJ1-1; the D is unclear. Deletions cut 5 bases from V and 11 bases from J, with 18 bases between. The CDR3 extends over 13 amino acids. CDR1 and CDR2 from the germline V gene are MNHNY and SVGAGI (reference sequence). CDR3 region: CASSPETGSGAFF. DNA for the CDR3: TGTGCCAGCAGTCCAGAGACGGGCTCGGGGGCTTTCTTT.

The J gene is TRBJ2-7, the V gene TRBV13; D ambiguous. Germline V gene sequence: CDR1 PRHDT, CDR2 FYEKMQ (reference sequence). V lost 1 base and J lost 3, with 7 bases in between. There are 13 residues in the CDR3. In DNA form, the CDR3 reads TGTGCCAGCAGCTTAGTTGGCCTCTACGAGCAGTACTTC. It translates to CASSLVGLYEQYF.

In its sample, this clone was seen many times. Different DNA sequences within this sample yield the same CDR3. The chain joins TRBV5-1 to TRBJ1-4, with D unresolved. Trimming removed 5 bases at V and 0 bases at J, with 11 bases between. Germline V CDR1 and CDR2: SGHRS, YFSETQ. There are 15 residues in the CDR3. CDR3 sequence: CASRPTVATNEKLFF. In nucleotides, the CDR3 is TGCGCCAGCAGACCCACGGTGGCAACTAATGAAAAACTGTTTTTT.

The chain has TRBV3-1 (or the pseudogene TRBV3-2) and TRBJ2-5; D is perhaps TRBD2 (6 bases). This CDR3 spans 12 amino acids. Germline V gene sequence: CDR1 LGHDT, CDR2 YNNKEL (reference sequence). The V end was cut by 5 bases, the J end by 5 bases, with 9 bases between. The CDR3 DNA follows: TGTGCCAGCAGCGGACTAACGGAGACCCAGTACTTC. It codes for CASSGLTETQYF.

The chain recombines TRBV3-1 (or the pseudogene TRBV3-2) with TRBJ2-1; 11 bases line up with TRBD2. J was trimmed by 6 bases and V by 4 bases; bases with no gene match: 8. The germline V gene has CDR1 LGHDT and CDR2 YNNKEL (reference sequence). There are 16 residues in the CDR3. CDR3: CASSPLGTSGGNEQFF. CDR3 sequence (DNA): TGTGCCAGCAGCCCCCTGGGGACTAGCGGCGGCAATGAGCAGTTCTTC.

The chain carries TRBV30 and TRBJ2-2; D not certain. The CDR3 consists of 12 residues. V was shortened by 2 bases and J by 2 bases, with 3 bases between the two germline ends. The germline CDR1 and CDR2 sequences are GTSNPN and SVGIG (reference sequence). CDR3 loop: CAWSLNTGELFF. The DNA of the CDR3 is TGTGCCTGGAGTCTCAACACCGGGGAGCTGTTTTTT.

The V and J genes are TRBV6-2 or TRBV6-3 and TRBJ2-7; 7 bases map to TRBD2. V gave up 6 bases and J gave up 3 bases; unmatched junction bases: 5. The length of the CDR3 is 13 residues. Germline CDR1 is MNHEY and CDR2 is SVGEGT. The CDR3 DNA is TGTGCCAGCAGCCCTGGGGGGGGCTACGAGCAGTACTTC. Its protein is CASSPGGGYEQYF.

The rearrangement uses TRBV29-1 and TRBJ2-1; D gene uncertain. Trimming removed 7 bases from V and 5 bases from J, with 6 bases in between. This CDR3 is 10 amino acids long. The germline CDR1 and CDR2 sequences are SQVTM and ANQGSEA. The CDR3 loop is CSATHNEQFF. CDR3 DNA: TGCAGCGCAACACACAATGAGCAGTTCTTC.

V and J are TRBV27 and TRBJ1-1, with D perhaps TRBD1 (5 bases). CDR1 and CDR2 from the germline V gene are MNHEY and SMNVEV (reference sequence). CDR3 length: 14 residues. Trimming took 2 bases from V and 11 from J, leaving 18 bases between them. The CDR3 loop is CASSLGPVGLGAFF. In nucleotides, the CDR3 is TGTGCCAGCAGTTTAGGCCCAGTGGGGCTTGGGGCTTTCTTT.

Written as DNA, the CDR3 is TGTGCCAGCAGCCTCGGGACTAGCGGGACTAGCACAGATACGCAGTATTTT. Translating gives CASSLGTSGTSTDTQYF. The rearrangement links TRBV13 to TRBJ2-3; TRBD2 agrees at 13 bases. V lost 5 bases and J lost 0; bases outside the gene matches: 5. The CDR3 runs 17 residues. Germline values: CDR1 PRHDT, CDR2 FYEKMQ (reference sequence). Together with reference TRBV13 and TRBJ2-3, the CDR3 gives the full variable domain: AAGVIQSPRHLIKEKRETATLKCYPIPRHDTVYWYQQGPGQDPQFLISFYEKMQSDKGSIPDRFSAQQFSDYHSELNMSSLELGDSALYFCASSLGTSGTSTDTQYFGPGTRLTVL.

CDR3 region: CASSEPGGGPGYF. Written as DNA, the CDR3 is TGCGCCAGCAGTGAGCCGGGGGGGGGCCCGGGGTACTTC. The chain links TRBV10-2 to TRBJ2-7, with 8 bases lining up with TRBD2. The CDR3 is made up of 13 amino acids. The V gene end was trimmed by 2 bases and the J gene end by 12 bases; junction bases not matched to a gene: 9. CDR1 is WSHSY, CDR2 SAAADI, per germline.

This clone turned up a few times. J is TRBJ1-4 and V is TRBV7-2; 7 bases match TRBD1. The CDR3 covers 18 residues. The V segment lost 5 bases and the J segment 7 bases; nucleotides outside the gene matches: 19. CDR1 and CDR2 (germline): SGHTA, FQGNSA. CDR3 bases: TGTGCCAGCAGCCACGGGACAGTCAACTGGCAGGGGGGTGAAAAACTGTTTTTT. Amino acids: CASSHGTVNWQGGEKLFF.

This clone was recorded only once. The chain links TRBV6-4 to TRBJ2-6; TRBD2 matches at 9 bases. Germline V lookup: CDR1 MRHNA, CDR2 SNTAGT. The ends lost 6 bases at V and 12 bases at J; junction bases unmatched: 12. This CDR3 has 15 residues. This CDR3 is CASRPLAGNAGVLTF. The CDR3 DNA reads TGTGCCAGCAGACCGCTAGCGGGGAATGCCGGCGTCCTGACTTTC.

The chain uses TRBV2 and TRBJ1-1; perhaps TRBD1 as D (6 bases). Trimming took off 8 bases at V and 5 bases at J, with 12 bases between the two ends. The CDR3 loop spans 12 amino acids. Per germline, CDR1 SNHLY and CDR2 FYNNEI. The CDR3 DNA reads TGTGCCAGCGACAGGCTAGTTACTGAAGCTTTCTTT. It codes for CASDRLVTEAFF. The full variable domain, with the rest looked up from reference TRBV2 and TRBJ1-1, is EPEVTQTPSHQVTQMGQEVILRCVPISNHLYFYWYRQILGQKVEFLVSFYNNEISEKSEIFDDQFSVERPDGSNFTLKIRSTKLEDSAMYFCASDRLVTEAFFGQGTRLTVV.

The V and J genes are TRBV30 and TRBJ1-3; D unclear. CDR1 is GTSNPN and CDR2 is SVGIG in the germline V gene (reference sequence). V lost 0 bases and J lost 3, with 9 bases in between. The CDR3 covers 14 residues. For the CDR3, the DNA is TGTGCCTGGAGTGTTGCGGCAGTTGGAAACACCATATATTTT. The encoded protein is CAWSVAAVGNTIYF.

The chain carries TRBV30 and TRBJ1-4, with D unclear. Trimming took 3 bases from V and 2 from J, leaving 13 bases between them. This CDR3 is 15 amino acids long. Germline loops: CDR1 GTSNPN, CDR2 SVGIG (reference sequence). Written as DNA, the CDR3 is TGTGCCTGGAGGTCCCAAACTTGGACTAATGAAAAACTGTTTTTT. Encoded protein: CAWRSQTWTNEKLFF.

This clone came up a few times. The J gene is TRBJ2-2, the V gene TRBV7-9; tentatively, D is TRBD1 (6 bases). V was trimmed by 0 bases and J by 2 bases, leaving 13 bases between them. This CDR3 is 17 amino acids long. Germline lookup yields CDR1 SEHNR and CDR2 FQNEAQ (reference sequence). CDR3 coding DNA: TGTGCCAGCAGCTTAGCGGGGACATTGATTAACACCGGGGAGCTGTTTTTT. This codes for CASSLAGTLINTGELFF.

V gene TRBV9 combines with J gene TRBJ1-6, with a possible D match to TRBD1 (5 bases). This CDR3 has 14 amino acids. The V end lost 4 bases, the J end lost 7 bases, and 12 bases lay between the germline ends. In germline, CDR1 is SGDLS, CDR2 YYNGEE. The CDR3 bases are TGTGCCAGCAGCCCCAGGGTTGGCAATTCACCCCTCCACTTT. This sequence encodes CASSPRVGNSPLHF. Complete variable domain (other parts from reference TRBV9 and TRBJ1-6): DSGVTQTPKHLITATGQRVTLRCSPRSGDLSVYWYQQSLDQGLQFLIQYYNGEERAKGNILERFSAQQFPDLHSELNLSSLELGDSALYFCASSPRVGNSPLHFGNGTRLTVT.

The chain uses TRBV10-3 and TRBJ2-1; 10 nucleotides align to TRBD2. The CDR3 runs to 15 residues. J was trimmed by 12 bases and V by 6 bases; bases with no gene match: 14. From germline, CDR1 is ENHRY and CDR2 SYGVKD. CDR3 sequence reads: CAISQEAGGPGGQFF. The CDR3 DNA is TGTGCCATCAGCCAGGAAGCGGGAGGGCCCGGGGGGCAGTTCTTC.

The chain employs TRBV5-1 and TRBJ2-1, with 10 bases aligning to TRBD2. The germline gives CDR1 SGHRS, CDR2 YFSETQ. Trimming removed 1 base from V and 2 bases from J; junction bases left unmatched: 18. There are 21 residues in the CDR3. The CDR3 loop reads CASSLRLAGVSAHVPYNEQFF. CDR3 nucleotides: TGCGCCAGCAGCTTGCGGCTAGCGGGAGTATCAGCCCATGTACCCTACAATGAGCAGTTCTTC.

The gene calls are TRBV29-1 and TRBJ2-7, with TRBD2 matching over 11 bases. The trim removed 7 bases at V and 3 bases at J, leaving 2 bases unmatched. This CDR3 has 12 amino acids. The germline V gene encodes CDR1 SQVTM and CDR2 ANQGSEA. The DNA of the CDR3 is TGCAGCGGAGGGACTAGCGGCTACGAGCAGTACGTC. Encoded protein: CSGGTSGYEQYV.

This clone appeared a few times. The genes are TRBV30 and TRBJ2-5; 7 bases map to TRBD2. Germline values: CDR1 GTSNPN, CDR2 SVGIG (reference sequence). The CDR3 spans 14 residues. V shed 4 bases, J shed 7 bases, and the junction held 12 bases outside the gene matches. The CDR3 region is CAWTPGAGAVTQYF. The CDR3 region has the DNA TGTGCCTGGACCCCTGGGGCGGGAGCGGTGACCCAGTACTTC.

The chain combines TRBV5-4 with TRBJ2-7; no clear D. V was shortened by 6 bases and J by 9 bases, with 10 bases between the two germline ends. The CDR3 has 10 amino acids. Germline CDR1 is SGHNT and CDR2 is YYREEE (reference sequence). The CDR3 sequence is CASNRPGQYF. CDR3 sequence (DNA): TGTGCCAGCAACCGACCGGGGCAGTACTTC.

The rearrangement joins TRBV28 to TRBJ1-1, with a weak D call TRBD1 (5 bases). CDR3 length equals 15 residues. The V end lost 6 bases, the J end lost 0 bases, and 14 bases lay between the germline ends. CDR1 is MDHEN and CDR2 is SYDVKM in the germline V gene. This chain's CDR3 is CASSQPGVLNTEAFF. The DNA of the CDR3 is TGTGCCAGCAGCCAACCGGGGGTCCTGAACACTGAAGCTTTCTTT.